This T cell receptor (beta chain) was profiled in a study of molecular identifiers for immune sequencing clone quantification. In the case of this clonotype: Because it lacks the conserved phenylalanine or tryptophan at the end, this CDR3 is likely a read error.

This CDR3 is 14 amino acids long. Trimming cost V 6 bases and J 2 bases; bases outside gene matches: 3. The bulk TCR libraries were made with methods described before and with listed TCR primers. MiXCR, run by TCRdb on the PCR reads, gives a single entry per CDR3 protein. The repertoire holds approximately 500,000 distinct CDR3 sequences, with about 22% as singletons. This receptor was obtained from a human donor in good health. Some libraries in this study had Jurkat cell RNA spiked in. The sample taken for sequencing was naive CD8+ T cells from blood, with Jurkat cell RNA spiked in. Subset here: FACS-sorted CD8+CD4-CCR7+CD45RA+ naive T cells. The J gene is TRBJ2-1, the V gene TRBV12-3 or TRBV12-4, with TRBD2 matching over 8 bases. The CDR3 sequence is CASSPGLAYNEQFS. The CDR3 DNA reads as TGTGCCAGCAGCCCGGGACTAGCCTACAATGAGCAGTTCTCC.